This TCR beta chain was captured by sequencing in a study of cytomegalovirus exposure and HLA in healthy donors. Study-wide findings and caveats: V- and J-gene trimming of TCR beta was linked (in a later analysis) to a missense DCLRE1C variant. Per a prior analysis, the majority of TCR beta V segments were productive roughly 90% or roughly 30% of the time.

Healthy bone marrow donors supplied every sample. As to this clone: Its antigen is unknown.

The PCR had 60 Vbeta and 13 Jbeta primers. The data were produced by immunoSEQ multiplex PCR, yet TCRdb's version contains in-frame clones alone and is incomplete. The profile covers nearly 110,000 clones, with about 70% appearing a single time and about 2.8% taken by the ten largest. The CDR3 runs to 14 residues. V lost 7 bases, J lost 0 bases, and 9 bases lay in between. Germline V gene sequence: CDR1 SNHLY, CDR2 FYNNEI. This TCR derives from a female donor in good health and CMV-seronegative. The material sequenced was PBMCs. The chain couples TRBV2 to TRBJ1-4; D is unresolved. The CDR3 region has the DNA TGTGCCAGCATCGAGTCCTCAACTAATGAAAAACTGTTTTTT. Its protein product is CASIESSTNEKLFF.